The rows below give T cell receptor beta chains drawn from one sample of a study of CD8+CD57+ T cells in acquired aplastic anemia. TCRdb recomputed calls from the reads with MiXCR, one row per CDR3 protein. The sample contains about 110,000 distinct CDR3 sequences, 50% to 65% of which appear only once. Sequencing was done on a sample of sorted CD4+, CD8+, or CD8+CD57+ T cells (not recorded which) from PBMCs. The receptors shown here come from a human donor in good health, serving as a control. CDR3s include the opening cysteine and the closing phenylalanine or tryptophan. A D gene is named only where the DNA matches it firmly. Clone size is given for some rows only: seen once, a few or many times, or a class if the clone is expanded.

V gene: TRBV2
J gene: TRBJ2-3
D gene: .
clone size: .
CDR3 DNA: TGTGCCAGCAGAGCCGCCGAGAACACAGATACGCAGTATTTT
CDR3 protein: CASRAAENTDTQYF

V gene: TRBV5-8
J gene: TRBJ2-3
D gene: TRBD1
clone size: many
CDR3 DNA: TGTGCCAGCAGTGAAAGGGGGCAAGCAGATACGCAGTATTTT
CDR3 protein: CASSERGQADTQYF

V gene: TRBV9
J gene: TRBJ2-1
D gene: .
clone size: once
CDR3 DNA: TGTGCCAGCAGCGTAGAAGCTTTCTCCTACAATGAGCAGTTCTTC
CDR3 protein: CASSVEAFSYNEQFF

V gene: TRBV27
J gene: TRBJ1-5
D gene: .
clone size: many
CDR3 DNA: TGTGCCACCCGGACGGGATTCAATCAGCCCCAGCATTTT
CDR3 protein: CATRTGFNQPQHF

V gene: TRBV16
J gene: TRBJ2-7
D gene: TRBD1
clone size: .
CDR3 DNA: TGTGCCAGCAGCGCGACAGGGGGCGGCTACGAGCAGTACTTC
CDR3 protein: CASSATGGGYEQYF

V gene: TRBV6-1
J gene: TRBJ1-2
D gene: .
clone size: .
CDR3 DNA: TGTGCCAGCACCACGAGGGGCACCTTCTATGGCTACACCTTC
CDR3 protein: CASTTRGTFYGYTF

V gene: TRBV7-2
J gene: TRBJ2-7
D gene: TRBD2
clone size: .
CDR3 DNA: TGTGCCAGCAGCTGGACTAGAGGGAGGGGTAAGCAGTACTTC
CDR3 protein: CASSWTRGRGKQYF

V gene: TRBV15
J gene: TRBJ2-5
D gene: .
clone size: .
CDR3 DNA: TGTGCCACCAGCAGTGGATCAGGAGAGACCCAGTACTTC
CDR3 protein: CATSSGSGETQYF

V gene: TRBV2
J gene: TRBJ2-3
D gene: .
clone size: .
CDR3 DNA: TGTGCCGGCGGCGGAGGGGGCACAGATACGCAGTATTTT
CDR3 protein: CAGGGGGTDTQYF

V gene: TRBV19
J gene: TRBJ1-5
D gene: .
clone size: many
CDR3 DNA: TGTGCCAGTAGGTTCGAAGGAGGGAATAATCAGCCCCAGCATTTT
CDR3 protein: CASRFEGGNNQPQHF

V gene: TRBV2
J gene: TRBJ1-1
D gene: TRBD1
clone size: .
CDR3 DNA: TGTGCCAGCAGTGGACAGGGAGGGGCTGAAGCTTTCTTT
CDR3 protein: CASSGQGGAEAFF

V gene: TRBV7-2
J gene: TRBJ2-1
D gene: .
clone size: many
CDR3 DNA: TGTGCCAGCAGCTTAAATCTAGGCCACAATGAGCAGTTCTTC
CDR3 protein: CASSLNLGHNEQFF

V gene: TRBV9
J gene: TRBJ2-7
D gene: .
clone size: many
CDR3 DNA: TGTGCCAGCAGCGTAATAGCGGATACCTACGAGCAGTACTTC
CDR3 protein: CASSVIADTYEQYF

V gene: TRBV6-5
J gene: TRBJ2-2
D gene: TRBD2
clone size: .
CDR3 DNA: TGTGCCAGCAGTTACAGTCGGGGGGGGTCCGGGGAGCTGTTTTTT
CDR3 protein: CASSYSRGGSGELFF

V gene: TRBV10-3
J gene: TRBJ2-5
D gene: TRBD1
clone size: many
CDR3 DNA: TGTGCCATCAGTGCGGGACAGGGGGAAGGAGCTTACCAAGAGACCCAGTACTTC
CDR3 protein: CAISAGQGEGAYQETQYF

V gene: TRBV29-1
J gene: TRBJ1-1
D gene: TRBD1
clone size: .
CDR3 DNA: TGCAGCGCCGGTTTCCTCGGGACAGAGAACACTGAAGCTTTCTTT
CDR3 protein: CSAGFLGTENTEAFF

V gene: TRBV19
J gene: TRBJ1-5
D gene: .
clone size: .
CDR3 DNA: TGTGCCAGTAGTATGGGCAGGGATCAGCCCCAGCATTTT
CDR3 protein: CASSMGRDQPQHF

V gene: TRBV20-1
J gene: TRBJ2-5
D gene: TRBD2
clone size: once
CDR3 DNA: TGCAGTGCTAGAGATGGCGGGGGGAGAGAGACCCAGTACTTC
CDR3 protein: CSARDGGGRETQYF

V gene: TRBV10-3
J gene: TRBJ1-5
D gene: TRBD1
clone size: .
CDR3 DNA: TGTGCCATCAGTGAGGGACAGGGGCCCGATCAGCCCCAGCATTTT
CDR3 protein: CAISEGQGPDQPQHF

V gene: TRBV19
J gene: TRBJ2-5
D gene: .
clone size: many
CDR3 DNA: TGTGCCAGTAGTATATCTTTGCGAGGGTTGGAGACCCAGTACTTC
CDR3 protein: CASSISLRGLETQYF

V gene: TRBV5-1
J gene: TRBJ2-2
D gene: TRBD1
clone size: .
CDR3 DNA: TGCGCCAATCAAACAGGGGGCACCGGGGAGCTGTTTTTT
CDR3 protein: CANQTGGTGELFF

V gene: TRBV2
J gene: TRBJ1-5
D gene: .
clone size: few
CDR3 DNA: TGTGCCAGCAGAGGAGACAGGTCGTGGAGTCAGCCCCAGCATTTT
CDR3 protein: CASRGDRSWSQPQHF

V gene: TRBV20-1
J gene: TRBJ1-2
D gene: .
clone size: many
CDR3 DNA: TGCAGTGCTAGAGATCTATTTAAGCTTACCTCTAACTATGGCTACACCTTC
CDR3 protein: CSARDLFKLTSNYGYTF

V gene: TRBV25-1
J gene: TRBJ1-2
D gene: .
clone size: few
CDR3 DNA: TGTGCCAGCAGTGAATTTGTGGTTGGCTACTCCTTC
CDR3 protein: CASSEFVVGYSF

V gene: TRBV9
J gene: TRBJ2-5
D gene: TRBD2
clone size: .
CDR3 DNA: TGTGCCAGCAGCGCCAGCAGGGAGCGGGGGGGTCGGGAGACCCAGTACTTC
CDR3 protein: CASSASRERGGRETQYF

V gene: TRBV12-3/TRBV12-4
J gene: TRBJ2-1
D gene: .
clone size: many
CDR3 DNA: TGTGCCAGCAGTTTAGAAGAAAATGAGCAGTTCTTC
CDR3 protein: CASSLEENEQFF